This entry features one T cell receptor beta chain sequence. Its antigen is still unknown. In germline, CDR1 is SGHRS, CDR2 YFSETQ. This CDR3 has 17 amino acids. This specimen belongs to a study of T cells expressing NK-cell markers. 5'RACE template switching with UMIs generated TCR beta cDNA. Reanalyzing the 5' RACE reads, TCRdb keeps one entry per CDR3 protein, without DNA. The sample's table shows fewer than 550,000 distinct CDR3 sequences. General study findings and limits: HCMV specificity of the expanded NKG2C+ T cell clones stayed unclear. Dominant NKG2C+ clonotype frequencies of roughly 1.0-7.5% of CD8+ T cells were measured in about 6 donors. Topping the CD3+CD56-NKG2C+ fraction as well were these clonotypes, in a handful of donors.

The gene calls are TRBV5-1 and TRBJ2-1; TCRdb proposes TRBD1, but this gene call is untestable without DNA. Material for sequencing was blood T cells: a sorted CD56 or NKG2C T cell subset, CD4+ or CD8+ T cells, or bulk PBMC T cells (not recorded which). The receptor comes from a woman between 50 and 59 years old in good health. The CDR3: CASERGSLVYAGNEQFF. Full variable domain (missing parts from reference TRBV5-1 and TRBJ2-1): KAGVTQTPRYLIKTRGQQVTLSCSPISGHRSVSWYQQTPGQGLQFLFEYFSETQRNKGNFPGRFSGRQFSNSRSEMNVSTLELGDSALYLCASERGSLVYAGNEQFFGPGTRLTVL.